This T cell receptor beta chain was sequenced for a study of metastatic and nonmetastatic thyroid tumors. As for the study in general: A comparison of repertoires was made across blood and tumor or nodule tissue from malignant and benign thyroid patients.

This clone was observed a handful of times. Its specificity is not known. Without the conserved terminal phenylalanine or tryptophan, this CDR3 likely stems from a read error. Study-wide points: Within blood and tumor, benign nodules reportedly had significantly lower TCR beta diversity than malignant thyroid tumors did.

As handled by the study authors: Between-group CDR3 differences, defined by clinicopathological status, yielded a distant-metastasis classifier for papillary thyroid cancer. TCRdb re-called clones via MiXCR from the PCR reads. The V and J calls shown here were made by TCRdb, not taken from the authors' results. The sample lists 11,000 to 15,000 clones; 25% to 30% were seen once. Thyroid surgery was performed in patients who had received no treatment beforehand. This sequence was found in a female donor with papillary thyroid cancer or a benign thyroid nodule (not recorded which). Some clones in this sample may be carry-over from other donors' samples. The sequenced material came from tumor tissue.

The CDR3 reads CSSSPLTRADTQYL. The DNA for the CDR3 is TGTTCCAGCAGTCCATTGACACGCGCAGATACGCAGTATCTT. This chain links TRBV28 with TRBJ2-3; D not certain. Germline CDR1 reads MDHEN; CDR2 reads SYDVKM. This CDR3 is 14 amino acids long.